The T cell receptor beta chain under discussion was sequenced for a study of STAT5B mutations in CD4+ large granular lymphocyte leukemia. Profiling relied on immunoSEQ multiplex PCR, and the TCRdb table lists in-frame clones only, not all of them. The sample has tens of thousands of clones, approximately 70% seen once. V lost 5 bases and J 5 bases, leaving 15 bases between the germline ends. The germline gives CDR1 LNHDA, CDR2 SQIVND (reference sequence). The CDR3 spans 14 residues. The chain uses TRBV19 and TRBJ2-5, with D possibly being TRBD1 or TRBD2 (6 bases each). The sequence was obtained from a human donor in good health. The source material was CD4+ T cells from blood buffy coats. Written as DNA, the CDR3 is TGTGCCAGTAGTTCCGGGGGCCAAACCGAGACCCAGTACTTC. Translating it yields CASSSGGQTETQYF.